This section outlines one T cell receptor (beta chain) sequence together with its context. This sample stems from a study of T cells expressing NK-cell markers. Whole-study context: It was sorted CD3+CD56+NKG2C+, CD3+CD56+NKG2C- and CD3+CD56-NKG2C+ T cells that supplied the TCR beta repertoires.

Germline V gene sequence: CDR1 SGHRS, CDR2 YFSETQ. The CDR3 is made up of 16 amino acids. What made the TCR beta cDNA was 5'RACE template switching with UMIs. From its re-call of the 5' RACE reads, TCRdb lists each CDR3 protein once, without DNA. Its clone listing holds approximately 550,000 distinct CDR3 sequences. This TCR was recovered from a man younger than 35 in good health. Input material: blood T cells: a sorted CD56 or NKG2C T cell subset, CD4+ or CD8+ T cells, or bulk PBMC T cells (not recorded which). The chain employs TRBV5-1 and TRBJ2-2. CDR3 amino acids: CASSLMPDPNPGELFF.